The following is a TCR beta chain sequence with its context. This sample is drawn from a study of blood T cell repertoires in COVID-19. Overall study: Sites across the United States, Italy and Spain contributed samples from acute and convalescent COVID-19. T cells, B-cell-depleted T cells, or PBMCs provided the cDNA or gDNA that served as material.

The germline V gene encodes CDR1 MNHEY and CDR2 SVGAGI. V was clipped by 6 bases and J by 1 base, with 9 bases between them. CDR3 length equals 13 residues. Self-reported history from a screening survey and questionnaire set each donor's cohort. The assay was immunoSEQ multiplex PCR, and TCRdb's table has in-frame clones only and misses some. Of 130,000 to 150,000 clones listed, roughly 90% are singletons. The clonotype was recovered from a woman in her 30s with acute COVID-19. Sample: PBMCs or T cells enriched from blood (not recorded which). The rearrangement links TRBV6-5 to TRBJ1-1; the D gene is possibly TRBD1 (5 bases). CDR3 DNA sequence: TGTGCCAGCAGCGACAGCCGGAACACTGAAGCTTTCTTT. This gives the protein CASSDSRNTEAFF.